Following are 19 T cell receptor beta chains from one sample sequenced in a study of T-cell memory formation after mild COVID-19 (dated by TCRdb to the early 2020s). Library preparation was by 5' RACE. The sequencer listed for this sample is Illumina NovaSeq 6000. TCRdb itself trimmed the public reads at Q25 with fastp, ran MiXCR and retained productive beta chains. Entries are consolidated by CDR3 protein sequence, retaining the most common genes and DNA. The sample table contains a few hundred thousand distinct CDR3 sequences; only one count was recorded for less than 20% of them. Roughly 21% of the sample rests with the top ten. Sequencing used PBMCs or a T cell subset sorted from them (not recorded which). The receptor set was obtained from a man aged 18 to 30 who had mild COVID-19 (a few samples of this study predate the infection). The sample titles of this study are shuffled in the database, so cell type and time point are left out; the donor was told from shared clones.

This clonotype was seen a few times. The J gene is TRBJ2-3, the V gene TRBV5-6, with TRBD1 matching 7 bases. Germline assignment: CDR1 SGHDT and CDR2 YYEEEE. This CDR3 spans 13 amino acids. V shed 4 bases, J shed 4 bases, and the junction held 3 bases outside the gene matches. CDR3 in amino acids: CASSRGQADTQYF. CDR3 nucleotides: TGTGCCAGCAGCCGAGGACAGGCAGATACGCAGTATTTT.

This clonotype occurred a few times. This chain links TRBV29-1 with TRBJ2-3; 12 nucleotides match TRBD2. This CDR3 region has 15 residues. J was trimmed by 7 bases and V by 5 bases; bases with no gene match: 10. The germline V gene has CDR1 SQVTM and CDR2 ANQGSEA. The CDR3 protein is CSVPSSGGADHTQYF. In nucleotides, the CDR3 is TGCAGCGTTCCATCTAGCGGGGGGGCCGATCATACGCAGTATTTT.

The chain combines TRBV7-2 with TRBJ2-4; maybe TRBD2 (7 bases). The CDR3 spans 18 residues. Trimming cost V 2 bases and J 2 bases, with 19 bases left between them. Germline V CDR1 and CDR2: SGHTA, FQGNSA. The CDR3 DNA sequence: TGTGCCAGCAGCTTATGGTCGGGGGGCAGCTGGACCAAAAACATTCAGTACTTC. Its translation: CASSLWSGGSWTKNIQYF.

J is TRBJ2-4 and V is TRBV6-1, with D perhaps given as TRBD1 or TRBD2 (6 bases each). Germline V gene sequence: CDR1 MNHNS, CDR2 SASEGT. The CDR3 is made up of 16 amino acids. The V gene lost 7 bases and the J gene lost 9 bases, with 25 bases spanning the gap. The CDR3 reads CASKRGVGGWGGIQYF. For the CDR3, the DNA is TGTGCCAGCAAGAGGGGCGTCGGGGGCTGGGGCGGCATTCAGTACTTC.

As to this clonotype: A read error may produce the germline difference seen at one junction end. The V gene is TRBV27, the J gene TRBJ2-2; no reliable D call. Germline V gene lookup returns CDR1 MNHEY and CDR2 SMNVEV (reference sequence). The CDR3 runs 13 residues. CDR3: CARSLFNTGELFF. DNA for the CDR3: TGTGCCAGAAGTTTATTCAACACCGGGGAGCTGTTTTTT.

In its sample, this clonotype was seen a few times. This rearrangement joins TRBV3-1 to TRBJ2-2; weak D call: TRBD2 (6 bases). This CDR3 has 15 residues. From germline, CDR1 is LGHDT and CDR2 YNNKEL (reference sequence). The ends were cut back, 4 bases at V and 6 bases at J, with 15 bases in the middle. This CDR3 is CASSPWGGDAGELFF. For the CDR3, the DNA is TGTGCCAGCAGCCCCTGGGGCGGGGACGCCGGGGAGCTGTTTTTT.

This chain joins TRBV20-1 and TRBJ1-5; the D gene is possibly TRBD1 (5 bases). Germline CDR1 is DFQATT and CDR2 is SNEGSKA (reference sequence). This CDR3 has 13 amino acids. V shed 3 bases and J shed 4 bases, with 10 bases lying between them. CDR3 sequence: CSASGGVNQPQHF. In DNA form, the CDR3 reads TGCAGTGCTAGTGGGGGAGTGAATCAGCCCCAGCATTTT.

This clonotype was seen only a few times. The chain is built from TRBV12-3 or TRBV12-4 and TRBJ1-1, with a weak D call TRBD1 (5 bases). The CDR3 loop spans 13 amino acids. Between the trimmed V and J ends, which lost 10 bases and 3 bases, there was a span of 15 bases. This CDR3 reads CAIRGAGDTEAFF. Here the CDR3 DNA reads TGTGCCATCCGCGGGGCCGGGGACACTGAAGCTTTCTTT.

The chain is built from TRBV11-1 and TRBJ2-5; 7 nucleotides match TRBD1. With V trimmed by 6 bases and J by 1 base, 5 bases remained unmatched. The CDR3 extends over 14 amino acids. CDR1 is SGHAT and CDR2 is FQDESV in the germline V gene (reference sequence). The CDR3, as DNA: TGTGCCAGCAGACAGGGGCTAGTCCAAGAGACCCAGTACTTC. Translated, it gives CASRQGLVQETQYF.

This clonotype was seen only a few times. The V call is TRBV7-8, the J call TRBJ1-2; the match to TRBD1 covers 7 bases. This CDR3 comprises 14 residues. V trimming: 3 bases; J trimming: 7 bases; junction bases outside the gene matches: 8. CDR1 and CDR2 from the germline V gene are SGHVS and FQNEAQ. The CDR3, as DNA: TGTGCCAGCAGCTTGAGGGAGGGGGCGAGTGGCTACACCTTC. Encoded protein: CASSLREGASGYTF.

Only a few counts were recorded for this clonotype. CDR3 in DNA: TGCAGTGCTAGATCGACAGGGTTACACCAAGAGACCCAGTACTTC. It specifies CSARSTGLHQETQYF. The chain carries TRBV20-1 and TRBJ2-5, with 7 bases that match TRBD1. CDR3 size: 15 residues. The ends lost 2 bases at V and 0 bases at J; junction bases unmatched: 6. Germline V CDR1 and CDR2: DFQATT, SNEGSKA (reference sequence).

The rearrangement links TRBV18 to TRBJ2-5; D possibly corresponds to TRBD1 (6 bases). The V and J ends lost 2 bases and 3 bases respectively, with 10 bases between them. The CDR3 has 14 amino acids. Germline-derived CDR1 and CDR2 are KGHSH and LQKENI. The CDR3 nucleotides read TGTGCCAGCTCACCAACAGGGCAGGAAGAGACCCAGTACTTC. Translation: CASSPTGQEETQYF.

This clonotype was detected many times. The chain couples TRBV20-1 to TRBJ2-1; the match to TRBD2 covers 9 bases. The V and J ends lost 6 bases and 5 bases, in that order; junction bases with no gene match: 11. Germline CDR1 is DFQATT and CDR2 is SNEGSKA (reference sequence). This CDR3 contains 15 residues. The CDR3 DNA follows: TGCAGTGCGCCAGTAGCGGGGGATCGTGACAATGAGCAGTTCTTC. This encodes CSAPVAGDRDNEQFF.

V is TRBV28 and J is TRBJ2-3, with D perhaps TRBD1 (6 bases). The V and J ends lost 1 base and 6 bases respectively, with 17 bases between them. The CDR3 is 16 residues long. The germline CDR1 and CDR2 sequences are MDHEN and SYDVKM. This CDR3 is CASSLLRGKKADTQYF. In nucleotides, the CDR3 is TGTGCCAGCAGTTTATTAAGGGGGAAGAAGGCGGATACGCAGTATTTT.

This clonotype has a handful of counts. The chain is built from TRBV18 and TRBJ2-7; weak D call: TRBD1 (6 bases). V lost 0 bases, J lost 5 bases, and 8 bases lay in between. Per germline, CDR1 KGHSH and CDR2 LQKENI. The CDR3 length is 13 residues. The CDR3 is CASSPPNRDEQYF. The CDR3 DNA is TGTGCCAGCTCACCACCTAACAGGGACGAGCAGTACTTC.

In its sample, this clonotype was seen many times. V gene TRBV20-1 combines with J gene TRBJ2-1; the D gene is possibly TRBD2 (7 bases). V lost 4 bases and J 3 bases, leaving 13 bases between the germline ends. Germline CDR1 and CDR2: DFQATT and SNEGSKA (reference sequence). This CDR3 contains 14 residues. The CDR3 DNA reads TGCAGTGCTATGGGGGGGGCTGTCTACAATGAGCAGTTCTTC. It specifies CSAMGGAVYNEQFF.

V gene TRBV6-6 combines with J gene TRBJ1-2; possibly TRBD1 for D (5 bases). The CDR3 sequence is 15 residues long. Germline values: CDR1 MNHNY, CDR2 SVGAGI (reference sequence). Trimming shortened V by 5 bases and J by 8 bases, and 21 bases separated the two germline ends. CDR3 region: CASSHTGTDLGGYTF. The CDR3 DNA reads as TGTGCCAGCAGTCACACGGGGACGGACTTGGGAGGCTACACCTTC.

This clonotype was seen more than once but under ten times. The CDR3 nucleotides read TGTGCCAGCAGCTTTAGCGGGGGGCCCATTTTCGGTACGCAGTATTTT. Encoded protein: CASSFSGGPIFGTQYF. The V call is TRBV7-8, the J call TRBJ2-3; 10 bases align to TRBD2. Germline CDR1 reads SGHVS; CDR2 reads FQNEAQ. The V and J ends lost 3 bases and 8 bases, in that order; junction bases with no gene match: 11. The CDR3 length is 16 residues.

This clonotype was observed a handful of times. Mismatch with germline at one junction end may stem from a read error. This chain connects TRBV28 to TRBJ1-5; tentatively, D is TRBD1 (6 bases). The CDR3 is 13 residues long. In germline, CDR1 is MDHEN, CDR2 SYDVKM. Here the CDR3 DNA reads TGTGCCAGCCGTTTGGGGGCCAGGCAGCCCCAGCATTTT. This encodes CASRLGARQPQHF. The variable domain in full, with the rest retrieved from reference TRBV28 and TRBJ1-5, is DVKVTQSSRYLVKRTGEKVFLECVQDMDHENMFWYRQDPGLGLRLIYFSYDVKMKEKGDIPEGYSVSREKKERFSLILESASTNQTSMYLCASRLGARQPQHFGDGTRLSIL.